The 15 T cell receptor beta chains presented below share a single source sample, sequenced in a study of T cells in Graves' hyperthyroidism and ophthalmopathy. The TCR beta CDR3 regions underwent amplification using RNA transcripts as the source. The TCR CDR3 was amplified in a first-round RT-PCR using the HTBI primer set. Each CDR3 protein gets one entry after TCRdb re-called the multiplex PCR reads with MiXCR. The sample lists fewer than 400,000 distinct CDR3 sequences; around 16% were seen once. Sequenced material: blood. The source of these receptors is a woman aged 18-30 years with Graves' hyperthyroidism that later progressed to Graves' ophthalmopathy.

This clonotype has a handful of counts. This chain joins TRBV6-6 and TRBJ1-1; D possibly corresponds to TRBD1 (5 bases). The CDR3 has 15 residues. Germline V lookup: CDR1 MNHNY, CDR2 SVGAGI (reference sequence). Trimming removed 2 bases from V and 0 bases from J, with 10 bases in between. The CDR3 here is CASSYGQTLNTEAFF. CDR3 nucleotides: TGTGCCAGCAGTTACGGACAAACTTTGAACACTGAAGCTTTCTTT.

This clonotype was picked up many times. The J gene is TRBJ2-7, the V gene TRBV2; 9 positions agree with TRBD1. The trim removed 4 bases at V and 2 bases at J, leaving 9 bases unmatched. Germline V CDR1 and CDR2: SNHLY, FYNNEI. CDR3 length equals 16 residues. This CDR3 reads CASSAYKGQGPYEQYF. CDR3 in DNA: TGTGCCAGCAGTGCATACAAGGGACAGGGCCCCTACGAGCAGTACTTC.

V is TRBV9 and J is TRBJ2-2, with D possibly being TRBD1 or TRBD2 (5 bases each). V was cut by 1 base and J by 6 bases, with 19 bases left in between. Germline CDR1 reads SGDLS; CDR2 reads YYNGEE. The CDR3 sequence is 17 residues long. This CDR3 reads CASSVTGTGSFAGELFF. CDR3 DNA: TGTGCCAGCAGCGTAACAGGAACGGGATCCTTCGCCGGGGAGCTGTTTTTT.

By share of the sample, this clonotype is medium-sized. The gene calls are TRBV4-3 and TRBJ2-2; TRBD1 or TRBD2 may be the D gene (6 bases each). V was clipped by 1 base and J by 4 bases, with 10 bases between them. Germline CDR1 is LGHNA and CDR2 is YSLEER. The CDR3 consists of 15 residues. CDR3: CASSQAGASTGELFF. The CDR3 DNA reads TGCGCCAGCAGCCAAGCGGGGGCTAGCACCGGGGAGCTGTTTTTT.

This clonotype came up many times. The chain joins TRBV28 to TRBJ1-2; 7 bases are shared with TRBD1. The V gene's germline CDR1 is MDHEN and CDR2 SYDVKM. The trim removed 3 bases at V and 6 bases at J, leaving 10 bases unmatched. This CDR3 contains 15 residues. The chain's CDR3 is CASSFRNRGVNGYTF. CDR3 nucleotides: TGTGCCAGCAGTTTTAGGAACAGGGGTGTGAATGGCTACACCTTC.

V usage is TRBV6-5 and J usage is TRBJ2-6, with D perhaps matching TRBD1 (5 bases). The CDR3 spans 19 residues. Germline CDR1 reads MNHEY; CDR2 reads SVGAGI. Trimming removed 6 bases from V and 1 base from J, with 22 bases in between. Written as DNA, the CDR3 is TGTGCCAGCAGCTACAATTTCCCTCCAGGGTATTCTGGGGCCAACGTCCTGACTTTC. Translating it yields CASSYNFPPGYSGANVLTF.

The chain combines TRBV7-9 with TRBJ2-1, with 10 positions matching TRBD2. The germline V gene has CDR1 SEHNR and CDR2 FQNEAQ (reference sequence). Losses at the gene ends were 10 bases for V and 9 bases for J; bases not matched to a gene: 12. This CDR3 has 14 amino acids. CDR3 residues: CATKQAGGSGEQFF. CDR3 nucleotides: TGTGCCACGAAACAAGCGGGAGGGTCGGGTGAGCAGTTCTTC.

This clonotype was found many times. The rearrangement joins TRBV29-1 to TRBJ2-5; 10 positions agree with TRBD1. V lost 4 bases and J lost 2; bases outside the gene matches: 10. The CDR3 loop spans 16 amino acids. The germline CDR1 and CDR2 sequences are SQVTM and ANQGSEA. The CDR3 sequence: CSVAHRTGGIQETQYF. Written as DNA, the CDR3 is TGCAGCGTTGCACATAGGACAGGGGGAATACAAGAGACCCAGTACTTC.

This clonotype was recorded at least ten times. The chain employs TRBV7-9 and TRBJ2-7; D is possibly TRBD1 or TRBD2 (5 bases each). The CDR3 runs to 16 residues. The germline gives CDR1 SEHNR, CDR2 FQNEAQ (reference sequence). V was shortened by 0 bases and J by 3 bases, with 15 bases between the two germline ends. This CDR3 is CASSLAVLRDDYEQYF. The CDR3 DNA reads as TGTGCCAGCAGCTTAGCGGTTCTTCGGGACGACTACGAGCAGTACTTC.

This clonotype has ten or more counts. CDR3 in amino acids: CSAGGTSGISYNEQFF. As DNA, the CDR3 is TGCAGTGCGGGGGGGACTAGCGGGATCTCCTACAATGAGCAGTTCTTC. The rearrangement links TRBV20-1 to TRBJ2-1; TRBD2 matches 13 bases. From germline, CDR1 is DFQATT and CDR2 SNEGSKA (reference sequence). The CDR3 is 16 residues long. The J segment lost 0 bases and the V segment lost 6 bases, leaving 5 bases of the junction unmatched.

This clonotype has a count of ten or more. The chain combines TRBV11-3 with TRBJ1-5; 10 bases fit TRBD1. Germline CDR1 reads SGHNT; CDR2 reads YENEEA. This CDR3 has 18 amino acids. The J segment lost 3 bases and the V segment lost 6 bases, leaving 14 bases of the junction unmatched. In nucleotides, the CDR3 is TGTGCCAGCAGATCATGGGGACAGGGGATATTTAACAATCAGCCCCAGCATTTT. It specifies CASRSWGQGIFNNQPQHF.

This clonotype was seen ten or more times. V gene TRBV27 combines with J gene TRBJ2-5, with D perhaps matching TRBD2 (5 bases). V was clipped by 1 base and J by 5 bases, with 11 bases between them. The CDR3 loop spans 14 amino acids. The germline gives CDR1 MNHEY, CDR2 SMNVEV (reference sequence). The CDR3 region has the DNA TGTGCCAGCAGTTTATACGGGGAAGGGGAGACCCAGTACTTC. Amino acids: CASSLYGEGETQYF.

This clonotype has at least ten counts. This chain links TRBV7-8 with TRBJ2-7; perhaps TRBD2 as D (6 bases). Per germline, CDR1 SGHVS and CDR2 FQNEAQ. The CDR3 spans 14 residues. V lost 1 base, J lost 1 base, and 8 bases lay in between. The CDR3 DNA sequence: TGTGCCAGCAGCTTAGACGGGGGTTCCTACGAGCAGTACTTC. Translated, it gives CASSLDGGSYEQYF.

Ten or more counts support this clonotype. The chain couples TRBV15 to TRBJ1-1; 10 nucleotides align to TRBD1. CDR3 length: 16 residues. The germline V gene has CDR1 LNHNV and CDR2 YYDKDF (reference sequence). Trimming took 5 bases from V and 4 from J; bases not matched to a gene: 10. The CDR3 nucleotides read TGTGCCACCAGCTCTGGACAGGGGGTTCGAGGCACTGAAGCTTTCTTT. Its protein product is CATSSGQGVRGTEAFF.

The chain recombines TRBV4-1 with TRBJ1-1; D may be TRBD1 (5 bases). The CDR3 loop spans 15 amino acids. Trimming pared 4 bases from V and 10 bases from J, leaving 22 bases between. The germline gives CDR1 MGHRA, CDR2 YSYEKL. The CDR3 region has the DNA TGCGCCAGCAGCCGATCCTCATGGGGGGGTGGTAGAGCTTTCTTT. It specifies CASSRSSWGGGRAFF.